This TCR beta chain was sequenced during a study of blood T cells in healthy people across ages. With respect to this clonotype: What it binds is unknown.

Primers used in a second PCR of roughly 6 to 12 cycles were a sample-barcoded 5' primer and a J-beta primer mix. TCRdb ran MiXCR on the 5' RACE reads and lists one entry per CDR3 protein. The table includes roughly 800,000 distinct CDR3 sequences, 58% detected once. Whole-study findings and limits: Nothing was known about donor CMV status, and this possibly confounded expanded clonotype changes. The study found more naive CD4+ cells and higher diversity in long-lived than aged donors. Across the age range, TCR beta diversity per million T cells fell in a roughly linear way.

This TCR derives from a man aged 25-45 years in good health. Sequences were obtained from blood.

CDR3 residues: CASSTTSAPFEQYF. CDR3 coding DNA: TGCGCCAGCAGCACGACTAGCGCGCCGTTCGAGCAGTACTTC. J is TRBJ2-7 and V is TRBV5-1; 8 nucleotides line up with TRBD2. The CDR3 contains 14 residues. J gave up 6 bases and V 4 bases, and 9 bases lay outside the gene matches. Germline CDR1 reads SGHRS; CDR2 reads YFSETQ.